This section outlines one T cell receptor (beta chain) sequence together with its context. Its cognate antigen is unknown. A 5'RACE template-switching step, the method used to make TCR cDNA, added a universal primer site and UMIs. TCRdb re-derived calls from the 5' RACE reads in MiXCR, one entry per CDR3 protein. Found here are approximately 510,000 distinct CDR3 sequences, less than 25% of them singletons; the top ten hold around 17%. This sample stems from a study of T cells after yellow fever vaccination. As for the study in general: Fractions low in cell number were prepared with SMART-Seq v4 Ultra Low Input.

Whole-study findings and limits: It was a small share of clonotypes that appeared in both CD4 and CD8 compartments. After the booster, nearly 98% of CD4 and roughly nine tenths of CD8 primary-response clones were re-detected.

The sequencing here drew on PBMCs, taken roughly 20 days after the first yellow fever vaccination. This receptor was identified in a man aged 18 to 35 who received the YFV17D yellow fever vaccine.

CDR3: CAWSEWDNSYEQYF. The CDR3 DNA follows: TGTGCCTGGAGTGAGTGGGACAACTCCTACGAGCAGTACTTC. The gene calls are TRBV30 and TRBJ2-7, with D possibly matching TRBD1 (6 bases). The length of the CDR3 is 14 residues. Germline V CDR1 and CDR2: GTSNPN, SVGIG (reference sequence). V was cut by 1 base and J by 0 bases, with 10 bases left in between.